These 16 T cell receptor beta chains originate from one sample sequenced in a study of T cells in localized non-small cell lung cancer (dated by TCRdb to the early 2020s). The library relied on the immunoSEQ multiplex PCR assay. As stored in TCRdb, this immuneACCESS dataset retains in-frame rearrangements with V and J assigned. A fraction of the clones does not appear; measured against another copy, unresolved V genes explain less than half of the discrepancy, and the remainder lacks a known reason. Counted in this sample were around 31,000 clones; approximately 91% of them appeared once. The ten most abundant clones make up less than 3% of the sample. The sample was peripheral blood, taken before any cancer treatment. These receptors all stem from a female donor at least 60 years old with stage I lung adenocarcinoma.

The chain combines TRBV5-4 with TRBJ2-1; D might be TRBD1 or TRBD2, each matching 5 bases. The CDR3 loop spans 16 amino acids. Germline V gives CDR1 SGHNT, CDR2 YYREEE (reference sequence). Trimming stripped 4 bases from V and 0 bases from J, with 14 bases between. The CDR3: CASSPGRGLSYNEQFF. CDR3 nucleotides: TGTGCCAGCAGCCCGGGAAGGGGCCTCTCCTACAATGAGCAGTTCTTC.

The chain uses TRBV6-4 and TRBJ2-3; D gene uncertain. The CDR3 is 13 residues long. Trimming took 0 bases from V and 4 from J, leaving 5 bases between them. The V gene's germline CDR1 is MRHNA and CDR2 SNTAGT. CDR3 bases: TGTGCCAGCAGTGACTCTGGTCCAGATACGCAGTATTTT. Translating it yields CASSDSGPDTQYF.

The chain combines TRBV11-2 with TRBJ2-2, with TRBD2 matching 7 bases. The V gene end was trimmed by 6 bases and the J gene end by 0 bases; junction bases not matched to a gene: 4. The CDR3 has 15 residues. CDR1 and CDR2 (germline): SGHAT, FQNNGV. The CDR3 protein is CASSPGTTNTGELFF. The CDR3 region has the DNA TGTGCCAGCAGTCCCGGGACTACGAACACCGGGGAGCTGTTTTTT.

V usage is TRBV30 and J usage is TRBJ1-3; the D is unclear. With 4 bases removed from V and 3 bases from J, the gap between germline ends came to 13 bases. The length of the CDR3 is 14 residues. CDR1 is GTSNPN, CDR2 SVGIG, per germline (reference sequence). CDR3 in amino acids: CAWTEGTVGNTIYF. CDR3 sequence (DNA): TGTGCCTGGACCGAGGGCACGGTTGGAAACACCATATATTTT.

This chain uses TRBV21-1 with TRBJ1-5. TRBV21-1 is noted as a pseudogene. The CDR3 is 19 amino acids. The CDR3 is CASIPKTGHLRGGNQPQHF. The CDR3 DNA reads TGTGCCAGTATTCCTAAGACAGGTCACCTAAGGGGGGGCAATCAGCCCCAGCATTTT.

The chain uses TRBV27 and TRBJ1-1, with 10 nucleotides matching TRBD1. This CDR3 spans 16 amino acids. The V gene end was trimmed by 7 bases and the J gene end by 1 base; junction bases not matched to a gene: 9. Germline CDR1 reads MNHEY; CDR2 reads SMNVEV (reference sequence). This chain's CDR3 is CASTARDRGWNTEAFF. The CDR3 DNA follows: TGTGCCAGCACCGCCCGGGACAGGGGTTGGAACACTGAAGCTTTCTTT.

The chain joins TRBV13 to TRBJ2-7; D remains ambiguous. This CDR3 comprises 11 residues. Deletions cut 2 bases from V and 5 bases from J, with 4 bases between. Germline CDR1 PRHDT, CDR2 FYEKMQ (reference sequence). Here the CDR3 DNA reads TGTGCCAGCAGCTTATATGACGAGCAGTACTTC. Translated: CASSLYDEQYF.

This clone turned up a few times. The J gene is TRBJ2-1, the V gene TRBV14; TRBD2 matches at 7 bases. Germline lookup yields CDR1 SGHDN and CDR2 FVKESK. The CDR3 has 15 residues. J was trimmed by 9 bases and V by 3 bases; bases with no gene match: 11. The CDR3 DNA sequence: TGTGCCAGCAGCCATGGGCGCTCGGGGGGAAGTGAGCAGTTCTTC. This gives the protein CASSHGRSGGSEQFF.

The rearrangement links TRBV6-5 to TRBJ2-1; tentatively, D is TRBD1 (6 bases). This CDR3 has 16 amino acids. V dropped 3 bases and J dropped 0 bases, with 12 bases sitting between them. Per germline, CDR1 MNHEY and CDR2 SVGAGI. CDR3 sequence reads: CASSYSDRSSYNEQFF. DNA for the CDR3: TGTGCCAGCAGTTATTCCGACAGGAGCTCCTACAATGAGCAGTTCTTC.

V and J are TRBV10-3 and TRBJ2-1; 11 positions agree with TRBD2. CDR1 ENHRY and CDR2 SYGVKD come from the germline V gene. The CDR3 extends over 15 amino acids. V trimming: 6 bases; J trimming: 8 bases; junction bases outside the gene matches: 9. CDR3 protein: CAISSPIAGGDEQFF. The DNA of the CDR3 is TGTGCCATCAGCTCTCCCATAGCGGGAGGGGATGAGCAGTTCTTC.

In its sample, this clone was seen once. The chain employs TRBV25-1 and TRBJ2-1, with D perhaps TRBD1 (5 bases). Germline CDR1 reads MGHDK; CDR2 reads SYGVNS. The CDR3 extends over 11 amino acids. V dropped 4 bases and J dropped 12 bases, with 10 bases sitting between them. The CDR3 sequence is CASSAQATQFF. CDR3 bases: TGTGCCAGCAGTGCACAGGCGACGCAGTTCTTC.

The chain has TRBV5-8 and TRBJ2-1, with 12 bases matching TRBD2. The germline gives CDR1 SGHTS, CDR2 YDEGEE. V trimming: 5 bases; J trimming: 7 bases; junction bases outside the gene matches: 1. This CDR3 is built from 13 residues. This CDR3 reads CASRTSGRNEQFF. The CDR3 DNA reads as TGTGCCAGCAGAACTAGCGGGAGGAATGAGCAGTTCTTC.

The CDR3: CASSSTGGLYEQYF. As DNA, the CDR3 is TGTGCCAGCAGTAGCACAGGGGGCTTGTACGAGCAGTACTTC. The chain carries TRBV6-1 and TRBJ2-7, with 9 bases lining up with TRBD1. Germline V gene lookup returns CDR1 MNHNS and CDR2 SASEGT. V lost 5 bases, J lost 4 bases, and 6 bases stayed unmatched. The CDR3 runs 14 residues.

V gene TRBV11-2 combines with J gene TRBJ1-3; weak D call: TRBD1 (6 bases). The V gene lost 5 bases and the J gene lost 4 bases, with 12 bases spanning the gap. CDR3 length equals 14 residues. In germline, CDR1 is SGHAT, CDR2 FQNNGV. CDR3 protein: CASSPQGTGNTIYF. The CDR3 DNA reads TGTGCCAGCAGCCCACAGGGTACAGGAAACACCATATATTTT. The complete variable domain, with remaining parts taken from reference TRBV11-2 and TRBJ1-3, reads EAGVAQSPRYKIIEKRQSVAFWCNPISGHATLYWYQQILGQGPKLLIQFQNNGVVDDSQLPKDRFSAERLKGVDSTLKIQPAKLEDSAVYLCASSPQGTGNTIYFGEGSWLTVV.

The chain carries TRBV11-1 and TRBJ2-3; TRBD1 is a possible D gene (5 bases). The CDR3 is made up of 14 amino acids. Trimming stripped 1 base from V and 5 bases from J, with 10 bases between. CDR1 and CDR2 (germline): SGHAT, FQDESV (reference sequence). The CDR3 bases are TGTGCCAGCAGCTTAGTTGGGGCTCGAGATACGCAGTATTTT. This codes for CASSLVGARDTQYF.

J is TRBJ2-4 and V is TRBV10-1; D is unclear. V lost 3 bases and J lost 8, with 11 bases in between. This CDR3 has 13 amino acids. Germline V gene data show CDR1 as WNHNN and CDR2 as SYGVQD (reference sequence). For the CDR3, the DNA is TGCGCCAGCAGTGAACGAGGATGGGACATTCAGTACTTC. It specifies CASSERGWDIQYF.